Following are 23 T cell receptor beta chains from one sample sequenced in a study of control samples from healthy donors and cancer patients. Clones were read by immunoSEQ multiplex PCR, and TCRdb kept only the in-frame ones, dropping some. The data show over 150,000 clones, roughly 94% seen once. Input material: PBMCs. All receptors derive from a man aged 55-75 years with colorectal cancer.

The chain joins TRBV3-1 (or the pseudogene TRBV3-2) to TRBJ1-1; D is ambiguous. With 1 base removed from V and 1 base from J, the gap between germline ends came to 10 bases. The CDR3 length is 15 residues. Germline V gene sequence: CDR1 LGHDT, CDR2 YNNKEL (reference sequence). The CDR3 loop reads CASSQGRQSNTEAFF. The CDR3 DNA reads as TGTGCCAGCAGCCAAGGACGGCAGTCGAACACTGAAGCTTTCTTT.

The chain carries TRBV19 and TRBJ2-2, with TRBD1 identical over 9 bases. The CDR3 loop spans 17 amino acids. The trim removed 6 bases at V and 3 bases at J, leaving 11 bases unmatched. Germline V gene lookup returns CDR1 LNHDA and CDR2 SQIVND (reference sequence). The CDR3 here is CASSIGTGLMDTGELFF. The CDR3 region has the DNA TGTGCCAGTAGCATTGGGACAGGGCTTATGGACACCGGGGAGCTGTTTTTT.

CDR3 amino acids: CASSFEGRNTEAFF. Here the CDR3 DNA reads TGCGCCAGCAGCTTTGAAGGTAGAAACACTGAAGCTTTCTTT. J is TRBJ1-1 and V is TRBV5-1; no clear D gene. The germline gives CDR1 SGHRS, CDR2 YFSETQ. The CDR3 extends over 14 amino acids. The V end was cut by 2 bases, the J end by 2 bases, with 10 bases between.

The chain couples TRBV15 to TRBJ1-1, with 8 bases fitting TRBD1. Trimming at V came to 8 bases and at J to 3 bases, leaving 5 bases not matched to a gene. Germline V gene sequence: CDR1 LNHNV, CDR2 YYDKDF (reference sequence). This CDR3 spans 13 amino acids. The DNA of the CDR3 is TGTGCCACCCAGGGGGCGGGTGACACTGAAGCTTTCTTT. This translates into CATQGAGDTEAFF.

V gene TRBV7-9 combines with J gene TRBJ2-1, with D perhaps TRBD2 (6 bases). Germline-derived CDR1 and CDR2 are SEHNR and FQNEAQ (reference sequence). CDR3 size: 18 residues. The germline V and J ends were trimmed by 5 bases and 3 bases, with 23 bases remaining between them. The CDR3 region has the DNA TGTGCCAGCAGCCCCCCTGAACGGGGACTGGGGGTCTACAATGAGCAGTTCTTC. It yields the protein CASSPPERGLGVYNEQFF.

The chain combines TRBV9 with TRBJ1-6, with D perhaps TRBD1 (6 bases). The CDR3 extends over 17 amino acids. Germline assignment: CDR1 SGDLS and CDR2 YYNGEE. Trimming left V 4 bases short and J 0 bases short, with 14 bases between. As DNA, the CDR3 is TGTGCCAGCAGCACTGACAGGCCGAGCTCCTATAATTCACCCCTCCACTTT. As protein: CASSTDRPSSYNSPLHF.

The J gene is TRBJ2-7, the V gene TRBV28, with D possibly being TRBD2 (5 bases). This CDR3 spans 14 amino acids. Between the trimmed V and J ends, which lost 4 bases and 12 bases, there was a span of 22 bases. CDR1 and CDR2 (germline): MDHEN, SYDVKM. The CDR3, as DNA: TGTGCCAGCAGTTCGCCTCCGGAGGCCGATCTTATGTACTTC. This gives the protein CASSSPPEADLMYF.

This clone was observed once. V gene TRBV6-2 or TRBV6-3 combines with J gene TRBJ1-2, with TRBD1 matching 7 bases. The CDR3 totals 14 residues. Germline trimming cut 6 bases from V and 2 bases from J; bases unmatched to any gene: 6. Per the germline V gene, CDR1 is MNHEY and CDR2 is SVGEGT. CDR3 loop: CASSLSGGNYGYTF. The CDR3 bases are TGTGCCAGCAGCCTTTCAGGGGGAAACTATGGCTACACCTTC.

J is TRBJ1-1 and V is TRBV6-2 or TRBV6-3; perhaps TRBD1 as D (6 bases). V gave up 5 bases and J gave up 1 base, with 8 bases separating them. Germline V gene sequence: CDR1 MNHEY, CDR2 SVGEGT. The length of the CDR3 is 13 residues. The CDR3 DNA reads TGTGCCAGCAGTGGACAGAGGAACACTGAAGCTTTCTTT. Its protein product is CASSGQRNTEAFF.

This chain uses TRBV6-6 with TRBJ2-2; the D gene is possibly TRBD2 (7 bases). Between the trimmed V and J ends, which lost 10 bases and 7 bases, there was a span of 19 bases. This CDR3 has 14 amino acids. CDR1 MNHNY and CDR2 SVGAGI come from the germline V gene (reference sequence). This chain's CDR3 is CATIGGGLSGELFF. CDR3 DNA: TGTGCCACCATAGGGGGGGGCCTCAGCGGGGAGCTGTTTTTT.

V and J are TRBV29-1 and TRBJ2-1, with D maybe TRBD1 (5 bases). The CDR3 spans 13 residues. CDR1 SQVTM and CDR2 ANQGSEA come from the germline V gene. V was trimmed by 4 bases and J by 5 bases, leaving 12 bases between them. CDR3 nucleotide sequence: TGCAGCGTTGTCCCAGGGATCCACAATGAGCAGTTCTTC. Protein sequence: CSVVPGIHNEQFF.

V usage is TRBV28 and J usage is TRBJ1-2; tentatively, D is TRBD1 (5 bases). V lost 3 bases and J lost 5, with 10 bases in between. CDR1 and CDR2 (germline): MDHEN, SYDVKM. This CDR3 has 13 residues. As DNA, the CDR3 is TGTGCCAGCAGTTTGCGTAAGGGGTATGGCTACACCTTC. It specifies CASSLRKGYGYTF.

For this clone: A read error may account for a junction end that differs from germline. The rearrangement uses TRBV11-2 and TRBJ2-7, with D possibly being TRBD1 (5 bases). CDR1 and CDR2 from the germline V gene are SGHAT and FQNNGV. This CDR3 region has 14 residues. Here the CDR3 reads CASSRDSLIDEQHF. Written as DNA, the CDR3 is TGTGCCAGCAGCAGAGACAGTCTGATCGACGAGCAGCACTTC.

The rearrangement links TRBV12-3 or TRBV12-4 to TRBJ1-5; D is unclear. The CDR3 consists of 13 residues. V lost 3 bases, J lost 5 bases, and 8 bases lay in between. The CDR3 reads CASSFQLHQPQHF. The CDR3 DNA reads TGTGCCAGCAGTTTCCAGCTCCATCAGCCCCAGCATTTT.

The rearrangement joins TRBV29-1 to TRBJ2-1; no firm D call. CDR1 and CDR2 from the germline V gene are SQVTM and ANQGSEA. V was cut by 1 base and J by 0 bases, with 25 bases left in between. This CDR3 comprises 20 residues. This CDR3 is CSVEGVSQAPTLSSYNEQFF. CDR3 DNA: TGCAGCGTTGAAGGTGTTAGCCAGGCCCCAACACTCAGCTCCTACAATGAGCAGTTCTTC.

The DNA of the CDR3 is TGTGCCAGCAGTGAAGCACAAGGACAGGGTGTAAATGAGCAGTTCTTC. The encoded protein is CASSEAQGQGVNEQFF. This chain links TRBV6-1 with TRBJ2-1; TRBD1 matches 8 bases. Germline V gene lookup returns CDR1 MNHNS and CDR2 SASEGT. This CDR3 comprises 16 residues. V was clipped by 0 bases and J by 7 bases; unmatched bases: 8.

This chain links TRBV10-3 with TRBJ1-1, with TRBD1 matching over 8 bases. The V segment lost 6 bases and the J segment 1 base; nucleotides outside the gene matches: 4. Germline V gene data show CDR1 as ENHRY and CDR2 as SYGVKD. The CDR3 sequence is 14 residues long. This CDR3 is CAISLGQENTEAFF. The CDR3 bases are TGTGCCATCAGCCTGGGACAGGAGAACACTGAAGCTTTCTTT.

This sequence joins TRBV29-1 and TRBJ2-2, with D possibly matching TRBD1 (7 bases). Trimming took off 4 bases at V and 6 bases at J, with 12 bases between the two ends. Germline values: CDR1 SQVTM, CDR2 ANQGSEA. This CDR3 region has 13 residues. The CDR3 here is CSVGRGLAGELFF. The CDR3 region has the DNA TGCAGCGTTGGGAGGGGGCTCGCCGGGGAGCTGTTTTTT.

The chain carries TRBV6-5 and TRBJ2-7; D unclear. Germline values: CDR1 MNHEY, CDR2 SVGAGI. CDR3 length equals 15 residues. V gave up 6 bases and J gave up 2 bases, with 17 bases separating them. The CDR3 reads CASSPSGIRTYEQYF. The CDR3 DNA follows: TGTGCCAGCAGCCCCTCTGGGATAAGAACCTACGAGCAGTACTTC.

The CDR3 bases are TGTGCCAGCAGGCCCCACGGACAGGGGAGCGCCTACGAGCAGTACTTC. Residues: CASRPHGQGSAYEQYF. The chain couples TRBV28 to TRBJ2-7; TRBD1 agrees at 9 bases. Germline V gene sequence: CDR1 MDHEN, CDR2 SYDVKM. The CDR3 contains 16 residues. Unmatched junction bases numbered 11, after V lost 6 bases and J lost 2 bases. Drawing the rest from reference TRBV28 and TRBJ2-7, the complete variable domain is DVKVTQSSRYLVKRTGEKVFLECVQDMDHENMFWYRQDPGLGLRLIYFSYDVKMKEKGDIPEGYSVSREKKERFSLILESASTNQTSMYLCASRPHGQGSAYEQYFGPGTRLTVT.

CDR3 sequence (DNA): TGCAGCGTTGACCTCTCAGGGGGCAGAAACACCATATATTTT. It yields the protein CSVDLSGGRNTIYF. V usage is TRBV29-1 and J usage is TRBJ1-3; TRBD1 agrees at 8 bases. V was clipped by 3 bases and J by 5 bases; unmatched bases: 6. The germline CDR1 and CDR2 sequences are SQVTM and ANQGSEA. The CDR3 consists of 14 residues.

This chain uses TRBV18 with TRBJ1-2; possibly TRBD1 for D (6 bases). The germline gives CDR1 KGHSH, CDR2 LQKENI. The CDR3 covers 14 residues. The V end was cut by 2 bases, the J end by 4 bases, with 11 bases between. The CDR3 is CASSPIGTTYGYTF. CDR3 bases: TGTGCCAGCTCACCAATCGGGACAACCTATGGCTACACCTTC.

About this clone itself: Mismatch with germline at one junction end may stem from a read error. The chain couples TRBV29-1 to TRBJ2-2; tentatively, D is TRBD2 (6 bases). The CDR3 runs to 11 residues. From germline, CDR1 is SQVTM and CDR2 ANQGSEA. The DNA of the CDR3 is TGTGGGGGGTTTGGACACGGGGAGCTGTTTTTT. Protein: CGGFGHGELFF.